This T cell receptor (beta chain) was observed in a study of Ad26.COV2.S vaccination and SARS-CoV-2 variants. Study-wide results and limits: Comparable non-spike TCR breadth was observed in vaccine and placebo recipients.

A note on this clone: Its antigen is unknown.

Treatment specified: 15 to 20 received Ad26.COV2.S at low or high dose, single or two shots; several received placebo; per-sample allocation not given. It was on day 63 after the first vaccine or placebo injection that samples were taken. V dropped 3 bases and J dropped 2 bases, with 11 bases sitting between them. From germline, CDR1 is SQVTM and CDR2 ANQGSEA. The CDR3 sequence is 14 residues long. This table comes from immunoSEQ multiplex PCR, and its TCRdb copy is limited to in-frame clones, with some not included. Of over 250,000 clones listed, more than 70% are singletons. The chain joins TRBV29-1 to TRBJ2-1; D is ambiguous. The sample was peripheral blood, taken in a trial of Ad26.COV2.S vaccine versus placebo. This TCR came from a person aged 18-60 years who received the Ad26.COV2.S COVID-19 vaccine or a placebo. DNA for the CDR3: TGCAGCGTTGACACACTGAAAGCCTACAATGAGCAGTTCTTC. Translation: CSVDTLKAYNEQFF.